This TCR beta chain came from a study of T cell clonotyping in hematopoietic cell transplantation. Overall study context: Recipient blood drawn about 28 days pretransplant and days 30, 100, 180 after.

The germline V and J ends were trimmed by 5 bases and 4 bases, with 14 bases remaining between them. CDR3 length: 15 residues. The germline CDR1 and CDR2 sequences are SGHTA and FQGTGA. Sequencing was performed with immunoSEQ multiplex PCR; in TCRdb, only in-frame clones are kept and a portion is missing. Among more than 12,000 clones listed, about 60% were seen once. Findings and limits, study-wide: Without cell sorting, CD4 versus CD8 contributions remain unresolved. Recipient TCR diversity dropped after transplant; expanded clonotypes rose from day 30 to 180. Higher Inverse Simpson Index values in graft donor and pretransplant recipient predicted broader posttransplant TCR diversity.

In this sample, this clone turned up a few times. Its antigen is undetermined. The sequenced sample consisted of PBMCs. This chain uses TRBV7-3 with TRBJ2-2; tentatively, D is TRBD1 (5 bases). The TCR comes from a human donor who either received an allogeneic hematopoietic cell transplant for a myeloid malignancy or was a related donor (not recorded which). Some clones in this sample may be carry-over from other donors' samples. CDR3 nucleotides: TGTGCCAGCAGCGATATAAATAGGGGCACCGGGGAGCTGTTTTTT. Translating gives CASSDINRGTGELFF.